This T cell receptor beta chain is drawn from a study of T cells in tumors after PD-1 blockade. Germline loops: CDR1 MNHEY, CDR2 SVGAGI. This CDR3 has 10 residues. V dropped 8 bases and J dropped 11; count of bases not matched to a gene: 5. TCRdb keeps only in-frame clones here, not all; method: immunoSEQ multiplex PCR. The sample records about 34,000 clones, roughly four fifths being singletons. This specimen consisted of PBMCs, obtained after anti-PD-1 treatment. The rearrangement joins TRBV6-5 to TRBJ1-1; TRBD1 matches 7 bases. This TCR came from a human donor with basal cell carcinoma. The CDR3 DNA reads TGTGCCAGCGTCAGGGGGGGGGCTTTCTTT. It codes for CASVRGGAFF.